This T cell receptor beta chain appears in the sequencing data of a study of identical twins. A universal primer site came from template switching; cDNA carried unique molecular identifiers. TCRdb re-analysed the 5' RACE reads in MiXCR, keeping a single row per CDR3 protein. Of some 190,000 distinct CDR3 sequences listed, 15% to 20% are singletons. This CDR3 comprises 14 residues. The germline gives CDR1 SGHTA, CDR2 FQGNSA. Losses at the gene ends were 1 base for V and 9 bases for J; bases not matched to a gene: 7. This clonotype was seen a few times. The sample was also reused in another study, on T cells expressing NK-cell markers. From that study: NKG2C+ dominant clonotypes from more than 5 donors made up roughly 1.0-7.0% of CD8+ T cells. Clones of NKG2C+ T cells that had expanded were of unclear HCMV specificity.

This chain uses TRBV7-2 with TRBJ2-7, with 9 nucleotides matching TRBD1. What was sequenced was CD8+ T cells sorted from blood. This TCR was recovered from a woman in her late teens or twenties in good health. CDR3 region: CASSLGGQGQGQYF. For the CDR3, the DNA is TGTGCCAGCAGCTTAGGAGGACAGGGGCAGGGGCAGTACTTC.